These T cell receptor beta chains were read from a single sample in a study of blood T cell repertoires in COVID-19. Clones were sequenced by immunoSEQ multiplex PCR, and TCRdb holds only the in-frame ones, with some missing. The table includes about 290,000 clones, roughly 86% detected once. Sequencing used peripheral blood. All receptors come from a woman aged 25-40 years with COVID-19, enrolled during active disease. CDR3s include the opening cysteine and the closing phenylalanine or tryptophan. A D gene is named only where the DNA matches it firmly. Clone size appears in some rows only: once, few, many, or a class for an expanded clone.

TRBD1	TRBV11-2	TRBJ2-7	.	TGTGCCAGCAGCCCATGGACAGGGAGGTACGAGCAGTACTTC	CASSPWTGRYEQYF
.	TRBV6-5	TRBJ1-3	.	TGTGCCAGCAGTAGAGGGATTTCTGGAAACACCATATATTTT	CASSRGISGNTIYF
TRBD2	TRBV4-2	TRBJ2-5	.	TGTGCCAGCAGCCAAGATTGGGCTAGCGGGGGGGCACAGGAGACCCAGTACTTC	CASSQDWASGGAQETQYF
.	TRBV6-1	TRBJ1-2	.	TGTGCCAGCAGTGAAGGGGAGGAATACTATGGCTACACCTTC	CASSEGEEYYGYTF
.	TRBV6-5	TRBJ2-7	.	TGTGCCAGCAGTTACTCGACAAACGACCCCTACGAGCAGTACTTC	CASSYSTNDPYEQYF
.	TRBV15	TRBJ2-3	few	TGTGCCACCAGCAGAGATGTCTCTGATACGCAGTATTTT	CATSRDVSDTQYF
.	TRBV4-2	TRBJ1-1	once	TGTGCCAGCAGACTTACCGGGATCTTGTTTGAGAACACTGAAGCTTTCTTT	CASRLTGILFENTEAFF
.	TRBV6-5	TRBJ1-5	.	TGTGCCAGCAGCTCCACCGAGTTTCAGCCCCAGCATTTT	CASSSTEFQPQHF
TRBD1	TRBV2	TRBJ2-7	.	TGTGCCAGCAGCAGCGGGACAGGGGTCTACGAGCAGTACTTC	CASSSGTGVYEQYF
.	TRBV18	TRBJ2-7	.	TGTGCCAGCTCACCAGCGGGGTACGCCTACGAGCAGTACTTC	CASSPAGYAYEQYF
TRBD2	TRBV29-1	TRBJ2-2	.	TGCAGCGTTGAAATCCTAGCGGCTAACACCGGGGAGCTGTTTTTT	CSVEILAANTGELFF
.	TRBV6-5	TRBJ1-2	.	TGTGCCAGCCGACCGGGGCAGGCAGGGAGGGGCTACACCTTC	CASRPGQAGRGYTF
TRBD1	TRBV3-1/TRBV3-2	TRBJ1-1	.	TGTGCCAGCAGCCACCGGACAGGGATTGTGGGGGCTTTCTTT	CASSHRTGIVGAFF
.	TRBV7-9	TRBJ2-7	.	TGTGCCAGCAGCTTAGAACTCCCGGGCTACGAGCAGTACTTC	CASSLELPGYEQYF
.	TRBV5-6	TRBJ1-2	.	TGTGCCAGCAGCTTTTGGGAGTCTAACTATGGCTACACCTTC	CASSFWESNYGYTF
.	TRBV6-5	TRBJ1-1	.	TGTGCCAGCAGTTACGAGAACAGGGTACGTGAAGCTTTCTTT	CASSYENRVREAFF
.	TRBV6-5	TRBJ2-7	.	TGTGCCAGCAGTTACGATGCACAGGGTAGTTACGAGCAGTACTTC	CASSYDAQGSYEQYF
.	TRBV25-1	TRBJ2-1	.	TGTGCCAGCAGTGGGCTACCGGGACTGGCAGTCAATGAGCAGTTCTTC	CASSGLPGLAVNEQFF
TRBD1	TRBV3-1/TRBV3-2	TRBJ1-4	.	TGTGCCAGCAGCCACCCCCCGGGACAGGGGGCGGTAAATGAAAAACTGTTTTTT	CASSHPPGQGAVNEKLFF
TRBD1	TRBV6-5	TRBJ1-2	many	TGTGCCAGCAGTCCAGGGGGCTATGGCTACACCTTC	CASSPGGYGYTF
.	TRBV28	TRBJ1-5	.	TGTGCCAGCACGGCCGAGGGGCCCCAGCATTTT	CASTAEGPQHF
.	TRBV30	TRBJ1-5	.	TGTGCCTGGAGTGCTGAAAACCTCCCGGGACAGCCCCAGCATTTT	CAWSAENLPGQPQHF